What follows describes a single T cell receptor beta chain. Its antigen is not identified. The method was immunoSEQ multiplex PCR; TCRdb's version includes in-frame clones alone and lacks a portion of them. The sample holds about 2.2 million clones, about 92% seen once. Terminally differentiated effector memory CD45RA+ cells were left out of the naive CD8 fraction, which was CD45RO-negative and positively selected for CCR7. CDR3 length: 13 amino acids. The germline V gene encodes CDR1 SGHNT and CDR2 YYREEE (reference sequence). The V and J ends lost 2 bases and 5 bases respectively, with 11 bases between them. The sample originates from a study of shared clonotypes between healthy human individuals. The wider study: Each donor's CD4 naive and CD4 memory cells filled three plates apiece, CD8 naive two, and CD8 memory one. Study-level points and caveats: Generally, estimated richness proved larger in naive subsets than it did in memory subsets.

The chain recombines TRBV5-4 with TRBJ2-7; D possibly corresponds to TRBD2 (6 bases). Sequenced: naive CD8+ T cells from PBMCs. This clonotype was sampled from a man aged 18 to 30 in good health. Some clones in this sample may be carry-over from other donors' samples. CDR3 in amino acids: CASSFSAGHEQYF. The DNA of the CDR3 is TGTGCCAGCAGCTTTTCGGCGGGACACGAGCAGTACTTC.